This T cell receptor (beta chain) is drawn from a study of radiation and T cells in renal cell carcinoma. CDR1 and CDR2 (germline): SGHRS, YFSETQ. The CDR3 spans 20 residues. Trimming at V came to 3 bases and at J to 0 bases, leaving 15 bases not matched to a gene. Time point noted: blood 4 weeks post-SBRT, at nephrectomy. Treatment noted: 15 Gy SBRT to primary tumor, nephrectomy 4 weeks later. Nephrectomy followed 15 Gy stereotactic body radiation by 4 weeks. Blood was sampled at baseline, 2 weeks and 4 weeks after SBRT. Libraries were prepared by immunoSEQ multiplex PCR; TCRdb keeps only in-frame clonotypes and omits some of them. In the table there are about 62,000 clones, around three quarters of which are singletons. Worth noting for this clone: The target antigen is unknown.

Broader study findings: From baseline, blood top tumor clonotypes peaked at 2 weeks post-radiation.

The specimen comprised blood, sampled from a patient whose treatment included radiotherapy and nephrectomy. The sequence was obtained from a man aged 60-69 years with renal cell carcinoma. V is TRBV5-1 and J is TRBJ2-2; 9 nucleotides agree with TRBD2. The CDR3 sequence: CASSSLTSGAALSNTGELFF. The CDR3 DNA sequence: TGCGCCAGCAGCTCCTTGACTAGCGGAGCCGCGCTTTCGAACACCGGGGAGCTGTTTTTT.